Listed below are T cell receptor beta chains from one sample, sequenced in a study of T cell repertoires in aging, cancer and after chemotherapy. A single record per CDR3 protein comes from TCRdb applying MiXCR to the multiplex PCR reads. Among fewer than 7,000 distinct CDR3 sequences listed, 25% to 30% were seen once. The sequencing sample was made of blood. These receptors were obtained from a human donor in good health. The CDR3 runs from the conserved cysteine through the conserved F or W. A D gene is named only where the DNA matches it firmly. Rows give clone size only sometimes, using once, few, many, or a class for an expanded clone.

J gene: TRBJ1-4
V gene: TRBV11-2
clone size: NA
D gene: NA
CDR3 protein: CASSLVFVGNEKLFF
CDR3 DNA: TGTGCCAGCAGCTTAGTATTCGTGGGGAATGAAAAACTGTTTTTT

J gene: TRBJ2-7
V gene: TRBV12-3/TRBV12-4
clone size: NA
D gene: NA
CDR3 protein: CASSSSGPAYEQYF
CDR3 DNA: TGTGCCAGCAGTTCCTCGGGGCCTGCCTACGAGCAGTACTTC

J gene: TRBJ1-4
V gene: TRBV11-3
clone size: NA
D gene: TRBD1
CDR3 protein: CASSRDRGLTNEKLFF
CDR3 DNA: TGTGCCAGCAGCCGGGACAGGGGGCTCACTAATGAAAAACTGTTTTTT

J gene: TRBJ1-2
V gene: TRBV12-3/TRBV12-4
clone size: few
D gene: NA
CDR3 protein: CASSSGYGYTF
CDR3 DNA: TGTGCCAGCAGTTCAGGCTATGGCTACACCTTC

J gene: TRBJ2-1
V gene: TRBV29-1
clone size: medium-sized
D gene: TRBD1
CDR3 protein: CSGGQGVEQFF
CDR3 DNA: TGCAGCGGGGGACAGGGGGTTGAGCAGTTCTTC

J gene: TRBJ1-3
V gene: TRBV11-3
clone size: medium-sized
D gene: NA
CDR3 protein: CASSRRQVSGNTIYF
CDR3 DNA: TGTGCCAGCAGCCGGAGACAGGTCTCTGGAAACACCATATATTTT

J gene: TRBJ1-1
V gene: TRBV5-6
clone size: NA
D gene: NA
CDR3 protein: CASSSGATEAFF
CDR3 DNA: TGTGCCAGCAGCTCCGGGGCCACTGAAGCTTTCTTT

J gene: TRBJ2-2
V gene: TRBV27
clone size: medium-sized
D gene: TRBD1
CDR3 protein: CASSPYRGRRTGELFF
CDR3 DNA: TGTGCCAGCAGTCCCTACAGGGGGCGGAGGACCGGGGAGCTGTTTTTT

J gene: TRBJ2-2
V gene: TRBV6-5
clone size: medium-sized
D gene: TRBD1
CDR3 protein: CASRYRGLNTGELFF
CDR3 DNA: TGTGCCAGCAGGTACAGGGGGCTGAACACCGGGGAGCTGTTTTTT

J gene: TRBJ1-4
V gene: TRBV20-1
clone size: NA
D gene: TRBD1
CDR3 protein: CSARGQGSSEKLFF
CDR3 DNA: TGCAGTGCTAGGGGACAGGGAAGTAGTGAAAAACTGTTTTTT

J gene: TRBJ2-3
V gene: TRBV11-1
clone size: large
D gene: NA
CDR3 protein: CASSPGTDTQYF
CDR3 DNA: TGTGCCAGCAGCCCAGGCACAGATACGCAGTATTTT

J gene: TRBJ2-7
V gene: TRBV29-1
clone size: medium-sized
D gene: NA
CDR3 protein: CSVELRDYEQYF
CDR3 DNA: TGCAGCGTTGAACTCAGGGACTACGAGCAGTACTTC

J gene: TRBJ2-7
V gene: TRBV12-3/TRBV12-4
clone size: NA
D gene: TRBD1
CDR3 protein: CASSWTGPYEQYF
CDR3 DNA: TGTGCCAGCAGTTGGACAGGACCCTACGAGCAGTACTTC

J gene: TRBJ1-6
V gene: TRBV6-1
clone size: few
D gene: NA
CDR3 protein: CASSAQEVYSPPLHF
CDR3 DNA: TGTGCCAGCAGTGCCCAGGAGGTTTATAGTCCACCCCTCCACTTT

J gene: TRBJ2-1
V gene: TRBV19
clone size: medium-sized
D gene: NA
CDR3 protein: CASSIDGVYEQFF
CDR3 DNA: TGTGCCAGTAGTATAGATGGGGTCTATGAGCAGTTCTTC

J gene: TRBJ1-3
V gene: TRBV6-5
clone size: NA
D gene: NA
CDR3 protein: CASSYSRQTFSGNTIYF
CDR3 DNA: TGTGCCAGCAGTTACTCGAGACAGACTTTCTCTGGAAACACCATATATTTT

J gene: TRBJ2-2
V gene: TRBV6-2/TRBV6-3
clone size: medium-sized
D gene: NA
CDR3 protein: CASSYPATANTGELFF
CDR3 DNA: TGTGCCAGCAGTTATCCTGCGACGGCGAACACCGGGGAGCTGTTTTTT

J gene: TRBJ1-5
V gene: TRBV4-3
clone size: few
D gene: NA
CDR3 protein: CASSQVTQHF
CDR3 DNA: TGCGCCAGCAGCCAGGTAACCCAGCATTTT

J gene: TRBJ2-7
V gene: TRBV28
clone size: NA
D gene: TRBD2
CDR3 protein: CASSRTSGGSYEQYF
CDR3 DNA: TGTGCCAGCAGCCGGACTAGCGGGGGGTCCTACGAGCAGTACTTC

J gene: TRBJ2-7
V gene: TRBV7-6
clone size: few
D gene: NA
CDR3 protein: CASSRPEESEQYF
CDR3 DNA: TGTGCCAGCAGCAGACCCGAAGAGAGCGAGCAGTACTTC

J gene: TRBJ2-1
V gene: TRBV14
clone size: NA
D gene: NA
CDR3 protein: CASSLAGQGNYNEQFF
CDR3 DNA: TGTGCCAGCAGCCTTGCGGGGCAGGGGAACTACAATGAGCAGTTCTTC

J gene: TRBJ2-1
V gene: TRBV27
clone size: NA
D gene: NA
CDR3 protein: CASRRRVNNEQFF
CDR3 DNA: TGTGCCAGCCGACGGAGGGTTAACAATGAGCAGTTCTTC

J gene: TRBJ2-7
V gene: TRBV18
clone size: few
D gene: TRBD2
CDR3 protein: CASSSGTISYEQYF
CDR3 DNA: TGTGCCAGCTCGTCCGGGACTATCTCCTACGAGCAGTACTTC

J gene: TRBJ2-3
V gene: TRBV11-3
clone size: medium-sized
D gene: NA
CDR3 protein: CASSLGGVDTQYF
CDR3 DNA: TGTGCCAGCAGCTTAGGTGGTGTGGATACGCAGTATTTT

J gene: TRBJ2-7
V gene: TRBV29-1
clone size: medium-sized
D gene: TRBD2
CDR3 protein: CSGLSGRAAEQYF
CDR3 DNA: TGCAGCGGCCTTAGCGGGAGGGCCGCCGAGCAGTACTTC

J gene: TRBJ1-6
V gene: TRBV5-4
clone size: medium-sized
D gene: NA
CDR3 protein: CATRTRRDSPLHF
CDR3 DNA: TGTGCCACCAGGACCCGGAGGGATTCACCCCTCCACTTT

J gene: TRBJ1-1
V gene: TRBV28
clone size: NA
D gene: NA
CDR3 protein: CASSGWGGSNTEAFF
CDR3 DNA: TGTGCCAGCAGCGGCTGGGGGGGAAGTAACACTGAAGCTTTCTTT

J gene: TRBJ2-2
V gene: TRBV6-4
clone size: NA
D gene: TRBD2
CDR3 protein: CASSDGLEVGELFF
CDR3 DNA: TGTGCCAGCAGTGACGGACTAGAGGTCGGGGAGCTGTTTTTT

J gene: TRBJ1-1
V gene: TRBV7-6
clone size: NA
D gene: TRBD1
CDR3 protein: CASSPQGAEAFF
CDR3 DNA: TGTGCCAGCAGCCCACAGGGGGCTGAAGCTTTCTTT

J gene: TRBJ2-7
V gene: TRBV18
clone size: few
D gene: TRBD2
CDR3 protein: CASRPAGLAAREQYF
CDR3 DNA: TGTGCCAGCCGGCCGGCGGGACTAGCGGCGCGAGAGCAGTACTTC

J gene: TRBJ2-3
V gene: TRBV7-6
clone size: NA
D gene: TRBD2
CDR3 protein: CASSLIARRLAGGMRDTQYF
CDR3 DNA: TGTGCCAGCAGCTTAATCGCTCGAAGACTAGCGGGAGGGATGAGGGATACGCAGTATTTT

J gene: TRBJ2-7
V gene: TRBV11-3
clone size: NA
D gene: TRBD1
CDR3 protein: CASSFSRDRDEQYF
CDR3 DNA: TGTGCCAGCAGCTTCTCCCGGGACAGGGACGAGCAGTACTTC

J gene: TRBJ1-1
V gene: TRBV7-9
clone size: NA
D gene: NA
CDR3 protein: CASSLIAGEAFF
CDR3 DNA: TGTGCCAGCAGTTTAATCGCTGGGGAAGCTTTCTTT

J gene: TRBJ1-1
V gene: TRBV19
clone size: medium-sized
D gene: NA
CDR3 protein: CASSLDRTNTEAFF
CDR3 DNA: TGTGCCAGTAGTCTAGACAGGACGAACACTGAAGCTTTCTTT

J gene: TRBJ2-2
V gene: TRBV6-4
clone size: few
D gene: TRBD2
CDR3 protein: CASSDSPSGGAGELFF
CDR3 DNA: TGTGCCAGCAGTGACTCCCCTAGCGGGGGGGCCGGGGAGCTGTTTTTT

J gene: TRBJ2-5
V gene: TRBV15
clone size: medium-sized
D gene: NA
CDR3 protein: CATSRRGLGETQYF
CDR3 DNA: TGTGCCACCAGCCGGCGGGGTTTAGGAGAGACCCAGTACTTC

J gene: TRBJ1-4
V gene: TRBV5-4
clone size: few
D gene: TRBD1
CDR3 protein: CASSFRDRGSNEKLFF
CDR3 DNA: TGTGCCAGCAGCTTCCGGGACAGGGGATCTAATGAAAAACTGTTTTTT

J gene: TRBJ2-7
V gene: TRBV12-3/TRBV12-4
clone size: few
D gene: TRBD1
CDR3 protein: CASSETGGSYEQYF
CDR3 DNA: TGTGCCAGCAGTGAGACAGGGGGCTCCTACGAGCAGTACTTC

J gene: TRBJ2-3
V gene: TRBV6-2/TRBV6-3
clone size: NA
D gene: NA
CDR3 protein: CASGTDTQYF
CDR3 DNA: TGTGCCAGCGGCACAGATACGCAGTATTTT

J gene: TRBJ2-2
V gene: TRBV29-1
clone size: medium-sized
D gene: NA
CDR3 protein: CSVVGDTGELFF
CDR3 DNA: TGCAGCGTTGTCGGGGACACCGGGGAGCTGTTTTTT

J gene: TRBJ2-2
V gene: TRBV6-2/TRBV6-3
clone size: NA
D gene: NA
CDR3 protein: CASRPTGLLNTGELFF
CDR3 DNA: TGTGCCAGCAGACCGACGGGACTTCTAAACACCGGGGAGCTGTTTTTT

J gene: TRBJ2-7
V gene: TRBV6-2/TRBV6-3
clone size: few
D gene: TRBD2
CDR3 protein: CASKRLADYEQYF
CDR3 DNA: TGTGCCAGCAAGAGACTAGCGGACTACGAGCAGTACTTC

J gene: TRBJ2-3
V gene: TRBV12-3/TRBV12-4
clone size: few
D gene: TRBD2
CDR3 protein: CAHKREFSPDTQYF
CDR3 DNA: TGTGCCCACAAGCGGGAGTTTAGCCCAGATACGCAGTATTTT

J gene: TRBJ2-1
V gene: TRBV4-3
clone size: few
D gene: TRBD2
CDR3 protein: CASSRAGGGEPGEQFF
CDR3 DNA: TGCGCCAGCAGCCGGGCAGGCGGGGGGGAACCGGGTGAGCAGTTCTTC

J gene: TRBJ2-5
V gene: TRBV5-5
clone size: few
D gene: TRBD2
CDR3 protein: CASSKLAGVSGTQYF
CDR3 DNA: TGTGCCAGCAGCAAACTAGCGGGGGTATCCGGGACCCAGTACTTC

J gene: TRBJ2-5
V gene: TRBV18
clone size: few
D gene: NA
CDR3 protein: CASGDQQETQYF
CDR3 DNA: TGTGCCAGCGGGGACCAACAAGAGACCCAGTACTTC

J gene: TRBJ1-2
V gene: TRBV15
clone size: NA
D gene: NA
CDR3 protein: CATSRDPSGSYGYTF
CDR3 DNA: TGTGCCACCAGCAGAGATCCGTCAGGGAGCTATGGCTACACCTTC

J gene: TRBJ2-3
V gene: TRBV27
clone size: NA
D gene: NA
CDR3 protein: CASRPPGRLTDTQYF
CDR3 DNA: TGTGCCAGCAGACCTCCCGGACGACTCACAGATACGCAGTATTTT

J gene: TRBJ2-7
V gene: TRBV19
clone size: NA
D gene: TRBD1
CDR3 protein: CASSPRDSRAYEQYF
CDR3 DNA: TGTGCCAGTAGTCCCCGGGACAGCCGAGCCTACGAGCAGTACTTC

J gene: TRBJ2-3
V gene: TRBV27
clone size: NA
D gene: TRBD2
CDR3 protein: CASWPGLPGDTQYF
CDR3 DNA: TGTGCCAGCTGGCCGGGACTACCCGGGGATACGCAGTATTTT

J gene: TRBJ2-1
V gene: TRBV7-2
clone size: NA
D gene: NA
CDR3 protein: CASSFIRGPRGPSYNEQFF
CDR3 DNA: TGTGCCAGCAGCTTTATACGGGGGCCGCGGGGGCCCTCCTACAATGAGCAGTTCTTC

J gene: TRBJ1-4
V gene: TRBV27
clone size: medium-sized
D gene: TRBD1
CDR3 protein: CASRRNSGTGNEKLFF
CDR3 DNA: TGTGCCAGCAGAAGAAACTCCGGGACAGGGAATGAAAAACTGTTTTTT

J gene: TRBJ2-5
V gene: TRBV7-6
clone size: medium-sized
D gene: TRBD2
CDR3 protein: CASSLEVGAGVGETQYF
CDR3 DNA: TGTGCCAGCAGCTTAGAGGTGGGAGCGGGGGTAGGAGAGACCCAGTACTTC